A selection of T cell receptor beta chains follows, all from one sample in a study of monozygotic twins with inflammatory bowel disease. TCRdb reprocessed the 5' RACE reads; each CDR3 protein has one entry and no DNA is given. This sample carries around 150,000 distinct CDR3 sequences, with roughly 2.3% going to the ten biggest clones. Source material: blood. Receptors originate from a human donor with ulcerative colitis or Crohn's disease, or a healthy co-twin of an affected twin (not recorded which). CDR3s include the opening cysteine and the closing phenylalanine or tryptophan.

V	J	CDR3
TRBV20-1	TRBJ2-1	CSAYGTSGGAREQFF
TRBV15	TRBJ2-2	CATRTGVEAGELFF
TRBV28	TRBJ1-1	CASSPSGYVAEAFF
TRBV20-1	TRBJ2-1	CSARDPVTGTEQFF
TRBV20-1	TRBJ2-7	CSAFNGDRGYEQYF
TRBV11-2	TRBJ1-1	CASSPLRGGGEAFF
TRBV5-4	TRBJ1-5	CASSLGAGDQPQHF
TRBV20-1	TRBJ1-1	CSASGGIDTEAFF
TRBV19	TRBJ2-7	CASVGDLAYEQYF
TRBV15	TRBJ2-2	CATSGTGVGELFF
TRBV6-1	TRBJ2-5	CASSETPQETQYF
TRBV24-1	TRBJ2-7	CATSAGNKPYEQYF
TRBV11-2	TRBJ2-1	CASSLGGYFIPNKNGEQFF
TRBV6-6	TRBJ1-2	CASSPRPEVGYTF
TRBV7-8	TRBJ2-2	CASSSGSFANTGELFF
TRBV3-1	TRBJ2-5	CASESPGQGRETQYF